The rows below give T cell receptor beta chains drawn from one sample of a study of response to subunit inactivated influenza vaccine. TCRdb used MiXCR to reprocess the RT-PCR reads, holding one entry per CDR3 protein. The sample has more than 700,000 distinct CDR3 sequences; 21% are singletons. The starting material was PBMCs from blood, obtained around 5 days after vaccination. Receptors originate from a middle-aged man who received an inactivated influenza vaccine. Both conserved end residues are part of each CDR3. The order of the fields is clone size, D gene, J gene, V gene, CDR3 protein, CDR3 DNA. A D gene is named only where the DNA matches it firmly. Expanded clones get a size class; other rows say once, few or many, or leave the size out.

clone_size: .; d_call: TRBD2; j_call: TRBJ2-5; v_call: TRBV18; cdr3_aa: CASSRTGLAGGIQETQYF; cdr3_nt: TGTGCCAGCTCCCGGACCGGACTGGCGGGAGGGATCCAAGAGACCCAGTACTTC
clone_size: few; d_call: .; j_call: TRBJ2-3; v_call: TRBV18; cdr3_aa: CASSPASGLSTDTQYF; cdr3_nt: TGTGCCAGCTCACCAGCCAGCGGGCTCAGCACAGATACGCAGTATTTT
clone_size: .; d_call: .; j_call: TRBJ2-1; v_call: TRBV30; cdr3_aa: CAWSVLGAADEQFF; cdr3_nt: TGTGCCTGGAGTGTACTGGGGGCAGCCGATGAGCAGTTCTTC
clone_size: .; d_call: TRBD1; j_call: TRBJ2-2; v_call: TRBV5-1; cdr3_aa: CASSLTGTGGTGELFF; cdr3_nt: TGCGCCAGCAGCTTGACCGGGACAGGGGGCACCGGGGAGCTGTTTTTT
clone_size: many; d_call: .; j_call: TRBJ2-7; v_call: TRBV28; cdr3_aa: CASSLGPRRYIYEQYF; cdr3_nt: TGTGCCAGCAGTTTAGGCCCCCGAAGGTATATATACGAGCAGTACTTC
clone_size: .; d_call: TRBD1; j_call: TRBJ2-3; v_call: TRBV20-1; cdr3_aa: CSALRQGTDTQYF; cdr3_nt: TGCAGTGCTCTCCGACAGGGGACAGATACGCAGTATTTT
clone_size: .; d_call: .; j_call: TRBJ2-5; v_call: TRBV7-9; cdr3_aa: CASSPRGRQETQYF; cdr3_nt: TGTGCCAGCAGCCCCCGAGGCAGACAAGAGACCCAGTACTTC
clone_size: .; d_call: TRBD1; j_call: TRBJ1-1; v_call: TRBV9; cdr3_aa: CASSVGNTGVTEAFF; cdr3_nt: TGTGCCAGCAGCGTAGGCAATACAGGGGTCACTGAAGCTTTCTTT
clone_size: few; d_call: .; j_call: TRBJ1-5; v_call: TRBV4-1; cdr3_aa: CASSPSPDNQPQHF; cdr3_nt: TGCGCCAGCAGCCCCTCCCCGGACAATCAGCCCCAGCATTTT
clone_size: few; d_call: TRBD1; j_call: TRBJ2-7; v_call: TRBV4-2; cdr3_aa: CASSIRTGGQYEQYF; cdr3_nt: TGTGCCAGCAGCATACGGACAGGGGGCCAATACGAGCAGTACTTC
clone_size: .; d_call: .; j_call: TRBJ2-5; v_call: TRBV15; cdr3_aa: CATSRGGYQETQYF; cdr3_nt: TGTGCCACCAGCAGAGGCGGGTACCAAGAGACCCAGTACTTC
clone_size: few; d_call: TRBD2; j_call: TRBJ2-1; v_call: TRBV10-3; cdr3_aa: CAISESGAGVTNEQFF; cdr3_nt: TGTGCCATCAGTGAGTCAGGAGCGGGAGTAACCAATGAGCAGTTCTTC
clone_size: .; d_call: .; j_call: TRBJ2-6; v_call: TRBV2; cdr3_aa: CASSGMGRSGVSSGANVLTF; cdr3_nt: TGTGCCAGCAGTGGGATGGGACGTTCCGGCGTTAGCTCTGGGGCCAACGTCCTGACTTTC
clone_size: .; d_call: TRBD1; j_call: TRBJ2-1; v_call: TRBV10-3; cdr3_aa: CAISDGAGGGYEQFF; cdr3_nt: TGTGCCATCAGTGATGGGGCAGGGGGCGGTTATGAGCAGTTCTTC